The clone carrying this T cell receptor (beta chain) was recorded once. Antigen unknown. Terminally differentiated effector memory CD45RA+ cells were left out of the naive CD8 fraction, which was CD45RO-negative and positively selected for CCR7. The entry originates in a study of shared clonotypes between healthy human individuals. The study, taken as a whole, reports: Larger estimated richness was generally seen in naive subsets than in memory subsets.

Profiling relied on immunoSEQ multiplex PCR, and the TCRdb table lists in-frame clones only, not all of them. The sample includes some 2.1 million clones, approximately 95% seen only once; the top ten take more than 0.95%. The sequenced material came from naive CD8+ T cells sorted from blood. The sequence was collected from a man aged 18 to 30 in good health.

In DNA, the CDR3 is TGTGCCAGCAGCGCCGGTCCAGATACGCAGTATTTT. The encoded protein is CASSAGPDTQYF. The rearrangement joins TRBV27 to TRBJ2-3; D not certain. The CDR3 extends over 12 amino acids. The V end lost 6 bases, the J end lost 4 bases, and 8 bases lay between the germline ends. Germline V gene data show CDR1 as MNHEY and CDR2 as SMNVEV (reference sequence).